These 30 T cell receptor beta chains came from one sample sequenced in a study of regulatory T cells in long-lasting Graves disease. Time point specified: newly diagnosed GD, antithyroid drugs for less than 3 months. The authors made the TCR library using RNA they extracted from PBMCs. Investigators prepared the TCR beta libraries by applying iRepertoire HTBI primers and Arm-PCR of CDR3 regions. MiXCR, applied by TCRdb to the multiplex PCR reads, yields one record per CDR3 protein. Here the sample spans about 430,000 distinct CDR3 sequences, approximately 16% being singletons. These data also formed part of another study, on T cells in Graves' hyperthyroidism and ophthalmopathy.

The sample consisted of peripheral blood mononuclear cells (PBMCs), taken at new diagnosis, from a patient treated with antithyroid drugs. These receptors all come from a woman aged 35 to 49 with Graves disease.

This clonotype was counted at least ten times. The V call is TRBV11-3, the J call TRBJ1-2; a possible D gene is TRBD1 (5 bases). The germline gives CDR1 SGHNT, CDR2 YENEEA. This CDR3 region has 15 residues. The ends were cut back, 5 bases at V and 0 bases at J, with 13 bases in the middle. The CDR3 region is CASSQWDVANYGYTF. The CDR3 bases are TGTGCCAGCAGCCAGTGGGACGTCGCTAACTATGGCTACACCTTC.

This clonotype was detected only a few times. This chain connects TRBV19 to TRBJ2-1; D might be TRBD1 (5 bases). V lost 0 bases, J lost 3 bases, and 9 bases lay in between. The CDR3 totals 15 residues. Germline assignment: CDR1 LNHDA and CDR2 SQIVND (reference sequence). CDR3 amino acids: CASSIERTYYNEQFF. The CDR3 bases are TGTGCCAGTAGTATAGAGAGGACATACTACAATGAGCAGTTCTTC. The variable domain in full, with the rest retrieved from reference TRBV19 and TRBJ2-1, is DGGITQSPKYLFRKEGQNVTLSCEQNLNHDAMYWYRQDPGQGLRLIYYSQIVNDFQKGDIAEGYSVSREKKESFPLTVTSAQKNPTAFYLCASSIERTYYNEQFFGPGTRLTVL.

The rearrangement uses TRBV3-1 and TRBJ2-7; no clear D gene. This CDR3 is 14 amino acids long. V was trimmed by 0 bases and J by 3 bases, leaving 9 bases between them. Germline assignment: CDR1 LGHDT and CDR2 YNNKEL (reference sequence). CDR3 sequence: CASSQDVPSYEQYF. DNA of the CDR3: TGTGCCAGCAGCCAAGATGTGCCAAGCTACGAGCAGTACTTC.

This clonotype was counted at least ten times. For the CDR3, the DNA is TGTGCCTGGAGCGGGGGCGGGAACACTGAAGCTTTCTTT. Its protein product is CAWSGGGNTEAFF. The genes are TRBV30 and TRBJ1-1; a weak D match, TRBD1 (6 bases). CDR1 and CDR2 from the germline V gene are GTSNPN and SVGIG (reference sequence). The CDR3 contains 13 residues. The germline V and J ends were trimmed by 3 bases and 1 base, with 9 bases remaining between them.

The chain uses TRBV5-6 and TRBJ1-4; D ambiguous. The CDR3 is made up of 15 amino acids. Germline loops: CDR1 SGHDT, CDR2 YYEEEE. The germline V and J ends were trimmed by 2 bases and 6 bases, with 14 bases remaining between them. This CDR3 is CASSFGRGVDEKLFF. CDR3 DNA sequence: TGTGCCAGCAGCTTCGGGCGGGGAGTTGATGAAAAACTGTTTTTT.

This clonotype was seen at least ten times. The CDR3 protein is CASSRRGQDYGYTF. CDR3 nucleotides: TGTGCCAGCAGCCGGCGGGGGCAGGACTATGGCTACACCTTC. The chain links TRBV27 to TRBJ1-2; possible D gene TRBD1, 6 bases. The ends were cut back, 6 bases at V and 3 bases at J, with 14 bases in the middle. The CDR3 length is 14 residues. The germline V gene encodes CDR1 MNHEY and CDR2 SMNVEV (reference sequence).

Note on this clonotype: A far bigger clonotype differs at one base, so this is likely a read error. This chain uses TRBV12-3 or TRBV12-4 with TRBJ2-3, with D perhaps matching TRBD2 (6 bases). The DNA matches TRBJ2-1 better at its end, which makes the J call doubtful. This CDR3 is 15 amino acids long. CDR3 DNA sequence: TGTGCCGGCAGTACGTTTGGGGGAGGAACCAATGAGCAGTTCTTC. Protein product: CAGSTFGGGTNEQFF.

This clonotype was seen a few times. The V gene is TRBV6-2 or TRBV6-3, the J gene TRBJ2-2, with TRBD1 matching over 8 bases. V lost 2 bases and J lost 4; bases outside the gene matches: 3. CDR3 length: 15 residues. CDR1 and CDR2 from the germline V gene are MNHEY and SVGEGT. The CDR3 DNA sequence: TGTGCCAGCAGTTACGTAACAGGGGGCACCGGGGAGCTGTTTTTT. The encoded protein is CASSYVTGGTGELFF.

This clonotype came up many times. The CDR3 loop reads CASSLRQGANEQFF. CDR3 nucleotide sequence: TGTGCCAGCAGCTTACGACAGGGGGCCAATGAGCAGTTCTTC. This chain links TRBV18 with TRBJ2-1; 10 bases agree with TRBD1. V gave up 8 bases and J gave up 6 bases; unmatched junction bases: 7. The germline V gene has CDR1 KGHSH and CDR2 LQKENI. This CDR3 spans 14 amino acids.

The genes are TRBV12-3 or TRBV12-4 and TRBJ2-7; perhaps D is TRBD1 or TRBD2 (5 bases each). Trimming shortened V by 4 bases and J by 12 bases, and 16 bases separated the two germline ends. This CDR3 spans 12 amino acids. CDR3 nucleotide sequence: TGTGCCAGCAGTTGGGCCCCCGGGGACCCGTACTTC. Translating it yields CASSWAPGDPYF.

The chain uses TRBV20-1 and TRBJ2-7; 7 bases are a match to TRBD1. The CDR3 is made up of 14 amino acids. The germline CDR1 and CDR2 sequences are DFQATT and SNEGSKA (reference sequence). The J segment lost 1 base and the V segment lost 1 base, leaving 4 bases of the junction unmatched. The CDR3 bases are TGCAGTGCTAGAGCAGGGGGAGAGTCCTACGAGCAGTACTTC. It yields the protein CSARAGGESYEQYF.

This clonotype was seen many times. The gene calls are TRBV11-3 and TRBJ2-1; 9 positions agree with TRBD2. V shed 3 bases and J 7 bases; nucleotides not matched to a gene: 1. Germline assignment: CDR1 SGHNT and CDR2 YENEEA. The CDR3 totals 13 residues. The CDR3 here is CASSFAGGNEQFF. The DNA of the CDR3 is TGTGCCAGCAGCTTTGCGGGGGGGAATGAGCAGTTCTTC.

This clonotype has a handful of counts. The chain has TRBV14 and TRBJ2-4; D unresolved. The germline CDR1 and CDR2 sequences are SGHDN and FVKESK. The CDR3 has 14 residues. Trimming removed 0 bases from V and 9 bases from J, with 12 bases in between. This chain's CDR3 is CASSQDSTRGIQYF. DNA of the CDR3: TGTGCCAGCAGCCAAGATAGTACCCGAGGCATTCAGTACTTC.

A note on this clonotype: Compared with germline, one end of the junction differs, possibly owing to a read error. The chain employs TRBV20-1 and TRBJ1-1; D is uncertain. The CDR3 runs 13 residues. The germline V gene has CDR1 DFQATT and CDR2 SNEGSKA (reference sequence). The CDR3 DNA reads TGCAGTGCTCTGATGGACTCTAAGGTTGAAGTTTTCTTT. Encoded protein: CSALMDSKVEVFF.

This clonotype was recorded many times. The rearrangement links TRBV5-1 to TRBJ1-1; D is unresolved. Germline V lookup: CDR1 SGHRS, CDR2 YFSETQ. V lost 0 bases and J 1 base, leaving 4 bases between the germline ends. The CDR3 extends over 13 amino acids. This chain's CDR3 is CASSLDENTEAFF. The CDR3, as DNA: TGCGCCAGCAGCTTGGATGAGAACACTGAAGCTTTCTTT.

A note on this clonotype: A read error is possible here, since a much larger clone lies one base away. The chain joins TRBV5-5 to TRBJ2-2; 10 positions agree with TRBD1. Trimming removed 3 bases from V and 4 bases from J; junction bases left unmatched: 0. Germline-derived CDR1 and CDR2 are SGHKS and YYEKEE (reference sequence). The CDR3 is 14 residues long. The chain's CDR3 is CASSWTGGTGELFF. CDR3 bases: TGTGCCAGCAGCTGGACAGGGGGCACCGGGGAGCTGTTTTTT.

The table lists this clonotype with many counts. The rearrangement joins TRBV9 to TRBJ2-5; no reliable D call. CDR1 is SGDLS and CDR2 is YYNGEE in the germline V gene. V lost 0 bases, J lost 4 bases, and 16 bases lay in between. The CDR3 runs 16 residues. The CDR3 here is CASSVGRSRKGETQYF. In DNA form, the CDR3 reads TGTGCCAGCAGCGTAGGTAGGTCCCGAAAAGGAGAGACCCAGTACTTC.

The chain couples TRBV11-2 to TRBJ1-1; tentative D call: TRBD1 (5 bases). Trimming removed 3 bases from V and 1 base from J, with 12 bases in between. Per germline, CDR1 SGHAT and CDR2 FQNNGV. CDR3 length: 15 residues. The CDR3 region is CASSFRGLANTEAFF. The CDR3 DNA reads as TGTGCCAGCAGCTTTAGGGGCTTGGCGAACACTGAAGCTTTCTTT.

There are many counts of this clonotype. This chain joins TRBV11-3 and TRBJ1-4; D may be TRBD1 (6 bases). V was clipped by 2 bases and J by 1 base, with 11 bases between them. Germline CDR1 reads SGHNT; CDR2 reads YENEEA. The CDR3 is 16 residues long. The CDR3 bases are TGTGCCAGCAGCTTAACATCACAGGGAACTAATGAAAAACTGTTTTTT. Its translation is CASSLTSQGTNEKLFF.

Many counts were recorded for this clonotype. V usage is TRBV5-8 and J usage is TRBJ2-5; D uncertain. The V and J ends lost 6 bases and 3 bases respectively, with 15 bases between them. The CDR3 consists of 14 residues. Germline V gene data show CDR1 as SGHTS and CDR2 as YDEGEE. The CDR3 spells CASTSPPTEETQYF. For the CDR3, the DNA is TGTGCCAGCACCTCCCCCCCCACCGAAGAGACCCAGTACTTC.

V and J are TRBV20-1 and TRBJ2-3; D remains unclear. The CDR3 runs 15 residues. Trimming stripped 3 bases from V and 1 base from J, with 14 bases between. Germline V CDR1 and CDR2: DFQATT, SNEGSKA (reference sequence). The CDR3 reads CSASFSAGGTDTQYF. The CDR3 nucleotides are TGCAGTGCTAGTTTCTCCGCCGGTGGCACAGATACGCAGTATTTT.

This clonotype showed up just a few times. The CDR3 loop is CASSPVYSGSSYNEQFF. Here the CDR3 DNA reads TGTGCCAGCAGCCCCGTATATAGCGGAAGCTCCTACAATGAGCAGTTCTTC. The V call is TRBV3-1, the J call TRBJ2-1; D may be TRBD2 (6 bases). Germline lookup yields CDR1 LGHDT and CDR2 YNNKEL (reference sequence). Trimming shortened V by 4 bases and J by 0 bases, and 16 bases separated the two germline ends. The CDR3 is made up of 17 amino acids.

Regarding this clonotype: Germline and junction disagree at one end, which may indicate a read error. The chain employs TRBV20-1 and TRBJ2-7; TRBD2 is a possible D gene (6 bases). This CDR3 has 11 amino acids. Germline V gene lookup returns CDR1 DFQATT and CDR2 SNEGSKA (reference sequence). The CDR3 DNA sequence: TGCAGTGCTAGAGAACGGGGACTCGAGCACTTC. Translating gives CSARERGLEHF.

This clonotype was observed at least ten times. CDR3 in DNA: TGTGCCAGCAGCCGACTACAGGGGGGGAGTTCTACGCAGTATTTT. Translation gives CASSRLQGGSSTQYF. V and J are TRBV11-2 and TRBJ2-3; D may be TRBD1 (8 bases). The CDR3 contains 15 residues. The V gene lost 5 bases and the J gene lost 8 bases, with 20 bases spanning the gap. Germline CDR1 and CDR2: SGHAT and FQNNGV. The entire variable domain, with the rest obtained from reference TRBV11-2 and TRBJ2-3, is as follows: EAGVAQSPRYKIIEKRQSVAFWCNPISGHATLYWYQQILGQGPKLLIQFQNNGVVDDSQLPKDRFSAERLKGVDSTLKIQPAKLEDSAVYLCASSRLQGGSSTQYFGPGTRLTVL.

Many counts were recorded for this clonotype. The chain joins TRBV27 to TRBJ2-3, with 7 bases matching TRBD1. The V gene's germline CDR1 is MNHEY and CDR2 SMNVEV (reference sequence). Germline trimming cut 5 bases from V and 3 bases from J; bases unmatched to any gene: 14. CDR3 length: 17 residues. The CDR3 region has the DNA TGTGCCAGCAGTCCGCCCGCGACAGGGACGGGGACAGATACGCAGTATTTT. Protein: CASSPPATGTGTDTQYF.

Ten or more counts support this clonotype. The rearrangement uses TRBV28 and TRBJ2-7; TRBD1 matches 7 bases. Trimming cost V 5 bases and J 7 bases; bases outside gene matches: 2. The CDR3 has 11 residues. Germline CDR1 and CDR2: MDHEN and SYDVKM. CDR3 protein: CASSPGGEQYF. CDR3 nucleotides: TGTGCCAGCAGTCCAGGGGGAGAGCAGTACTTC.

The table lists this clonotype with many counts. The chain has TRBV28 and TRBJ2-5; possibly TRBD1 for D (6 bases). Germline V gene data show CDR1 as MDHEN and CDR2 as SYDVKM. V lost 6 bases, J lost 0 bases, and 8 bases lay in between. The length of the CDR3 is 13 residues. For the CDR3, the DNA is TGTGCCAGCAGACAGGGTAACCAAGAGACCCAGTACTTC. This translates into CASRQGNQETQYF.

The chain couples TRBV15 to TRBJ2-7, with D perhaps being TRBD1 or TRBD2 (5 bases each). CDR1 is LNHNV, CDR2 YYDKDF, per germline (reference sequence). The CDR3 loop spans 14 amino acids. V was cut by 1 base and J by 2 bases, with 9 bases left in between. CDR3 nucleotides: TGTGCCACCAGCAGAGCTGGGGGAGCCTACGAGCAGTACTTC. Its protein product is CATSRAGGAYEQYF.

This clonotype was found a few times. V usage is TRBV6-2 or TRBV6-3 and J usage is TRBJ2-2, with 9 bases lining up with TRBD2. The junction had 10 bases not matched to a gene; V was cut back by 0 bases and J by 5 bases. The CDR3 runs 18 residues. Germline V gives CDR1 MNHEY, CDR2 SVGEGT. CDR3 DNA sequence: TGTGCCAGCAGTTACTCGCGGGCTAGCGGGATGGGGACCGGGGAGCTGTTTTTT. It translates to CASSYSRASGMGTGELFF.

The chain couples TRBV7-9 to TRBJ2-1, with D perhaps matching TRBD2 (5 bases). This CDR3 spans 16 amino acids. Germline V CDR1 and CDR2: SEHNR, FQNEAQ (reference sequence). The V and J ends lost 4 bases and 0 bases respectively, with 13 bases between them. CDR3: CASSSLLGSSYNEQFF. The CDR3 DNA is TGTGCCAGCAGCTCGCTCCTAGGGAGCTCCTACAATGAGCAGTTCTTC. The variable domain in full, with the rest retrieved from reference TRBV7-9 and TRBJ2-1, is DTGVSQNPRHKITKRGQNVTFRCDPISEHNRLYWYRQTLGQGPEFLTYFQNEAQLEKSRLLSDRFSAERPKGSFSTLEIQRTEQGDSAMYLCASSSLLGSSYNEQFFGPGTRLTVL.